Shown below are 17 T cell receptor beta chains from a single sample sequenced in a study of T cell responses to AZD1222 COVID-19 vaccine. Produced via immunoSEQ multiplex PCR; TCRdb's table is partial and in-frame only. The table shows 100,000 to 150,000 clones, with 88% occurring only once. Material: peripheral blood, obtained on day 0 of AZD1222 vaccination. Receptors originate from an adult in good health.

V usage is TRBV19 and J usage is TRBJ1-2; no clear D. The CDR3 has 16 residues. Germline-derived CDR1 and CDR2 are LNHDA and SQIVND (reference sequence). V was cut by 2 bases and J by 0 bases, with 13 bases left in between. Here the CDR3 reads CASSITVLSPNYGYTF. The CDR3 DNA follows: TGTGCCAGTAGTATAACTGTCCTGAGCCCTAACTATGGCTACACCTTC.

The gene calls are TRBV7-2 and TRBJ2-3, with D tentatively TRBD1 or TRBD2 (5 bases each). The CDR3 length is 15 residues. The germline V and J ends were trimmed by 7 bases and 0 bases, with 14 bases remaining between them. Germline V gene data show CDR1 as SGHTA and CDR2 as FQGNSA. Here the CDR3 DNA reads TGTGCCAGCAACTGGGGTGGGACCAGCACAGATACGCAGTATTTT. Translating it yields CASNWGGTSTDTQYF.

The chain uses TRBV27 and TRBJ2-2; a weak D match, TRBD1 (7 bases). The CDR3 extends over 16 amino acids. Germline V gene sequence: CDR1 MNHEY, CDR2 SMNVEV (reference sequence). The ends were cut back, 6 bases at V and 6 bases at J, with 20 bases in the middle. CDR3 protein: CASSPIRRGLAGELFF. The DNA of the CDR3 is TGTGCCAGCAGCCCCATTAGGAGGGGGCTAGCCGGGGAGCTGTTTTTT.

The CDR3 protein is CASKGIWNTEAFF. CDR3 in DNA: TGTGCCAGCAAGGGTATTTGGAACACTGAAGCTTTCTTT. The rearrangement joins TRBV27 to TRBJ1-1; D call uncertain. This CDR3 comprises 13 residues. V lost 7 bases, J lost 1 base, and 10 bases lay in between. Looked up from germline, CDR1 is MNHEY and CDR2 is SMNVEV (reference sequence).

This chain uses TRBV6-6 with TRBJ1-2; 7 bases match TRBD1. V trimming: 4 bases; J trimming: 4 bases; junction bases outside the gene matches: 9. The CDR3 spans 15 residues. Germline-derived CDR1 and CDR2 are MNHNY and SVGAGI (reference sequence). In nucleotides, the CDR3 is TGTGCCAGCAGTTCGTCCTCTTCAGGGGGCTATGGCTACACCTTC. Translated: CASSSSSSGGYGYTF.

This clone was observed a handful of times. Other nucleotide sequences in the sample specify the same CDR3. The chain carries TRBV5-1 and TRBJ1-2, with 11 bases aligning to TRBD1. In germline, CDR1 is SGHRS, CDR2 YFSETQ. V lost 0 bases to trimming and J lost 8 bases; unmatched junction nucleotides: 3. The CDR3 sequence is 14 residues long. CDR3 bases: TGCGCCAGCAGCTTGGCCGGACAGGGGGCAGGCTACACCTTC. Its translation: CASSLAGQGAGYTF.

The chain is built from TRBV12-2 and TRBJ1-2. TRBV12-2 is a pseudogene. The CDR3 consists of 18 residues. The CDR3 nucleotides read TGTGCAAGTCGCTTAGCGCACTTTGCTCCGGGGGGAGAGCATGGCTACACCTTC. This codes for CASRLAHFAPGGEHGYTF.

This clone was recorded once. The chain employs TRBV21-1 and TRBJ1-4; the table's D call of TRBD1 was not tested on the DNA. TRBV21-1 is noted as a pseudogene. The CDR3 spans 15 residues. CDR3 in DNA: TGTGCCAGCAGCAAAAAACAGGGTTTACGAGAAAAACTGTTTTTT. It is translated as CASSKKQGLREKLFF.

This clone was counted a single time. The chain joins TRBV7-2 to TRBJ2-2; 8 nucleotides align to TRBD2. With 4 bases clipped from V and 5 bases from J, the junction kept 9 bases outside the gene matches. The germline gives CDR1 SGHTA, CDR2 FQGNSA. CDR3 length: 16 residues. CDR3 sequence: CASSSTSGRGTGELFF. The CDR3, as DNA: TGTGCCAGCAGCTCTACTAGCGGACGAGGGACCGGGGAGCTGTTTTTT.

The CDR3 region is CASIRGRDSNQPQHF. Written as DNA, the CDR3 is TGTGCCAGCATCCGCGGGAGGGACAGCAATCAGCCCCAGCATTTT. The V call is TRBV6-5, the J call TRBJ1-5; maybe TRBD1 (5 bases). The V end was cut by 7 bases, the J end by 1 base, with 14 bases between. Germline loops: CDR1 MNHEY, CDR2 SVGAGI. The CDR3 sequence is 15 residues long.

This clone was seen only once. The J gene is TRBJ2-7, the V gene TRBV2; D could derive from TRBD1 or TRBD2 (6 bases each). V gave up 5 bases and J gave up 1 base, with 12 bases separating them. Germline lookup yields CDR1 SNHLY and CDR2 FYNNEI. This CDR3 spans 14 amino acids. CDR3 nucleotide sequence: TGTGCCAGCAGTCCGGGGGCGCAATCCTACGAGCAGTACTTC. It codes for CASSPGAQSYEQYF. Based on the CDR3 plus reference TRBV2 and TRBJ2-7, the full variable domain is EPEVTQTPSHQVTQMGQEVILRCVPISNHLYFYWYRQILGQKVEFLVSFYNNEISEKSEIFDDQFSVERPDGSNFTLKIRSTKLEDSAMYFCASSPGAQSYEQYFGPGTRLTVT.

The CDR3 here is CASSFQGVNTEAFF. The CDR3 DNA follows: TGTGCCAGCAGTTTCCAGGGGGTAAACACTGAAGCTTTCTTT. The chain couples TRBV27 to TRBJ1-1; 7 bases map to TRBD1. The CDR3 extends over 14 amino acids. Germline V gene data show CDR1 as MNHEY and CDR2 as SMNVEV (reference sequence). V shed 3 bases and J 2 bases; nucleotides not matched to a gene: 3.

Only a few counts were recorded for this clone. V is TRBV6-4 and J is TRBJ1-1; 8 nucleotides line up with TRBD1. This CDR3 comprises 14 residues. The J segment lost 8 bases and the V segment lost 0 bases, leaving 5 bases of the junction unmatched. Germline V CDR1 and CDR2: MRHNA, SNTAGT. This chain's CDR3 is CASSDSNRGTEAFF. CDR3 DNA: TGTGCCAGCAGTGACTCTAACAGGGGGACGGAAGCTTTCTTT.

This clone was recorded once. The chain combines TRBV5-6 with TRBJ2-3, with 10 bases that match TRBD2. The CDR3 covers 16 residues. The J segment lost 0 bases and the V segment lost 1 base, leaving 2 bases of the junction unmatched. Germline CDR1 is SGHDT and CDR2 is YYEEEE. As DNA, the CDR3 is TGTGCCAGCAGCTTGAGGACTAGCGGTAGCACAGATACGCAGTATTTT. As protein: CASSLRTSGSTDTQYF.

This rearrangement joins TRBV6-4 to TRBJ2-1, with TRBD1 as a possible D gene (6 bases). The CDR3 length is 13 residues. Germline V gene lookup returns CDR1 MRHNA and CDR2 SNTAGT. V lost 4 bases, J lost 7 bases, and 11 bases lay in between. CDR3 residues: CASSGLRGNEQFF. In DNA form, the CDR3 reads TGTGCCAGCAGTGGCCTCAGGGGAAATGAGCAGTTCTTC.

CDR3 DNA sequence: TGTGCCAGCAGTTACTATCGGGTTGTTGAAGCTTTCTTT. Amino acids: CASSYYRVVEAFF. This chain uses TRBV6-2 or TRBV6-3 with TRBJ1-1; D remains ambiguous. V was cut by 1 base and J by 7 bases, with 10 bases left in between. Germline CDR1 MNHEY, CDR2 SVGEGT. The CDR3 runs 13 residues.

V is TRBV28 and J is TRBJ1-5; no clear D gene. V lost 5 bases to trimming and J lost 0 bases, with 5 bases between them. Germline CDR1 MDHEN, CDR2 SYDVKM. CDR3 length: 13 amino acids. The CDR3 here is CASSSPSNQPQHF. The CDR3 DNA sequence: TGTGCCAGCAGTAGCCCTAGCAATCAGCCCCAGCATTTT.